The 17 T cell receptor beta chains in this list originate from one sample, sequenced in a study of cytomegalovirus exposure and HLA in healthy donors. It was with 60 Vbeta and 13 Jbeta primers that the PCR ran. Assay: immunoSEQ multiplex PCR; the TCRdb copy retains only in-frame clones and omits some. Among 100,000 to 150,000 clones listed, around 70% were seen once. Specimen: PBMCs. The origin of the receptors is a male donor in good health and CMV-seronegative.

This chain joins TRBV19 and TRBJ1-2; TRBD1 might be the D (5 bases). Trimming pared 6 bases from V and 1 base from J, leaving 9 bases between. CDR1 and CDR2 from the germline V gene are LNHDA and SQIVND (reference sequence). CDR3 length: 13 residues. CDR3 loop: CASRPTDNYGYTF. CDR3 DNA: TGTGCCAGTAGGCCGACAGATAACTATGGCTACACCTTC.

V is TRBV7-9 and J is TRBJ2-5, with 7 bases that match TRBD1. The germline CDR1 and CDR2 sequences are SEHNR and FQNEAQ (reference sequence). V was pared by 4 bases and J by 3 bases, with 8 bases of the junction left unmatched. The CDR3 has 15 amino acids. The CDR3 DNA reads TGTGCCAGCAGCTCCAGACGACAGGGTAAAGAGACCCAGTACTTC. It translates to CASSSRRQGKETQYF.

The chain recombines TRBV6-5 with TRBJ2-7; 8 positions match TRBD1. The CDR3 is 15 amino acids. The germline gives CDR1 MNHEY, CDR2 SVGAGI. J gave up 2 bases and V 5 bases, and 8 bases lay outside the gene matches. The chain's CDR3 is CASSKDRGTTYEQYF. The CDR3 DNA reads TGTGCCAGCAGTAAAGACAGGGGAACCACCTACGAGCAGTACTTC.

This chain links TRBV27 with TRBJ2-1; 12 bases map to TRBD2. CDR3 length equals 14 residues. The germline V gene encodes CDR1 MNHEY and CDR2 SMNVEV (reference sequence). Trimming at V came to 2 bases and at J to 7 bases, leaving 0 bases not matched to a gene. CDR3 coding DNA: TGTGCCAGCAGTTTAACTAGCGGGGGGAATGAGCAGTTCTTC. Translated: CASSLTSGGNEQFF.

The rearrangement joins TRBV28 to TRBJ1-4; TRBD1 is a possible D gene (5 bases). The germline V gene encodes CDR1 MDHEN and CDR2 SYDVKM. V lost 3 bases and J lost 5, with 10 bases in between. The CDR3 sequence is 14 residues long. The chain's CDR3 is CASSFGGGNEKLFF. The CDR3 nucleotides read TGTGCCAGCAGTTTCGGGGGGGGAAATGAAAAACTGTTTTTT.

The CDR3 nucleotides read TGCGCCAGCAGCTTGGCTAGCGGACAATTCACAGATACGCAGTATTTT. Translating it yields CASSLASGQFTDTQYF. The V and J genes are TRBV5-1 and TRBJ2-3; 7 nucleotides line up with TRBD2. V lost 0 bases, J lost 2 bases, and 6 bases stayed unmatched. CDR1 SGHRS and CDR2 YFSETQ come from the germline V gene. The CDR3 is 16 residues long.

The J gene is TRBJ2-2, the V gene TRBV27, with 10 bases aligning to TRBD1. CDR3 size: 16 residues. J lost 1 base, V lost 6 bases, and 5 bases had no gene match. Germline CDR1 is MNHEY and CDR2 is SMNVEV (reference sequence). The CDR3 DNA follows: TGTGCCAGCAGCGCCCGGGACAGGGGGAACACCGGGGAGCTGTTTTTT. Translating gives CASSARDRGNTGELFF.

CDR3 coding DNA: TGTGCCAGCTCACGACACCCCGGGGGCACCATATATTTT. The encoded protein is CASSRHPGGTIYF. This sequence joins TRBV18 and TRBJ1-3, with D possibly being TRBD1 (5 bases). The germline gives CDR1 KGHSH, CDR2 LQKENI. Deletions cut 4 bases from V and 9 bases from J, with 13 bases between. The CDR3 totals 13 residues.

A few counts support this clone. The chain links TRBV28 to TRBJ2-6; possible D gene TRBD2, 6 bases. Trimming cost V 5 bases and J 0 bases, with 23 bases left between them. The CDR3 runs 20 residues. From germline, CDR1 is MDHEN and CDR2 SYDVKM. The CDR3 region has the DNA TGTGCCAGCAGTGAGCGCTGGGGGGACGGTATATACTCTGGGGCCAACGTCCTGACTTTC. This sequence encodes CASSERWGDGIYSGANVLTF.

This clone was picked up a small number of times. This sequence joins TRBV7-6 and TRBJ2-1, with TRBD1 identical over 12 bases. J lost 9 bases, V lost 0 bases, and 3 bases had no gene match. Germline V gene data show CDR1 as SGHVS and CDR2 as FNYEAQ. CDR3 length equals 15 residues. CDR3 region: CASSLAGTGGTEQFF. The CDR3 bases are TGTGCCAGCAGCTTAGCCGGGACAGGGGGCACTGAGCAGTTCTTC. The entire variable domain, with the rest obtained from reference TRBV7-6 and TRBJ2-1, is as follows: GAGVSQSPRYKVTKRGQDVALRCDPISGHVSLYWYRQALGQGPEFLTYFNYEAQQDKSGLPNDRFSAERPEGSISTLTIQRTEQRDSAMYRCASSLAGTGGTEQFFGPGTRLTVL.

This clone appeared a single time. J is TRBJ2-3 and V is TRBV12-5; TRBD1 might be the D (6 bases). The CDR3 runs to 17 residues. Trimming pared 4 bases from V and 4 bases from J, leaving 21 bases between. Germline-derived CDR1 and CDR2 are LGHNT and FRNRAP. The CDR3 DNA is TGTGCTAGTGGTTCCTCCGCGGGCACAGGGATCCCAGATACGCAGTATTTT. Protein product: CASGSSAGTGIPDTQYF.

The chain carries TRBV27 and TRBJ1-2; weak D call: TRBD1 (6 bases). V dropped 4 bases and J dropped 8 bases, with 14 bases sitting between them. The CDR3 loop spans 13 amino acids. Per germline, CDR1 MNHEY and CDR2 SMNVEV (reference sequence). This CDR3 reads CASSSGGHSGYTF. As DNA, the CDR3 is TGTGCCAGCAGTTCCGGGGGGCATTCGGGCTACACCTTC.

This sequence joins TRBV28 and TRBJ2-5, with a weak D call TRBD1 (7 bases). The germline CDR1 and CDR2 sequences are MDHEN and SYDVKM. The CDR3 has 16 amino acids. Trimming left V 5 bases short and J 4 bases short, with 20 bases between. The DNA of the CDR3 is TGTGCCAGCAGTCGCCGGGGACAGTGGGGAGGAGAGACCCAGTACTTC. Translated, it gives CASSRRGQWGGETQYF.

This chain connects TRBV30 to TRBJ1-4, with 10 nucleotides matching TRBD1. CDR3 length: 15 amino acids. Germline lookup yields CDR1 GTSNPN and CDR2 SVGIG (reference sequence). V trimming: 1 base; J trimming: 7 bases; junction bases outside the gene matches: 6. The CDR3 protein is CAWSARQGAGEKLFF. In nucleotides, the CDR3 is TGTGCCTGGAGTGCAAGACAGGGGGCAGGTGAAAAACTGTTTTTT.

This clone was recorded once. The chain joins TRBV15 to TRBJ1-4, with D perhaps TRBD1 (5 bases). Trimming pared 0 bases from V and 4 bases from J, leaving 9 bases between. Per germline, CDR1 LNHNV and CDR2 YYDKDF (reference sequence). This CDR3 region has 15 residues. The CDR3 spells CATSRDGANNEKLFF. For the CDR3, the DNA is TGTGCCACCAGCAGAGATGGGGCGAATAATGAAAAACTGTTTTTT.

The chain employs TRBV5-6 and TRBJ1-2, with 7 positions matching TRBD1. The germline V gene has CDR1 SGHDT and CDR2 YYEEEE. The CDR3 loop spans 13 amino acids. V shed 5 bases, J shed 9 bases, and the junction held 10 bases outside the gene matches. The CDR3 coding sequence is TGTGCCAGCAGGTTTCAGAACAGGGGTAGCTACACCTTC. It is translated as CASRFQNRGSYTF.

The chain couples TRBV7-9 to TRBJ1-1; D possibly corresponds to TRBD1 (5 bases). The germline CDR1 and CDR2 sequences are SEHNR and FQNEAQ (reference sequence). There are 12 residues in the CDR3. Trimming took 1 base from V and 9 from J, leaving 9 bases between them. CDR3 amino acids: CASSLDRGKAFF. CDR3 in DNA: TGTGCCAGCAGCTTAGACCGGGGGAAAGCTTTCTTT. The variable domain in full, with the rest retrieved from reference TRBV7-9 and TRBJ1-1, is DTGVSQNPRHKITKRGQNVTFRCDPISEHNRLYWYRQTLGQGPEFLTYFQNEAQLEKSRLLSDRFSAERPKGSFSTLEIQRTEQGDSAMYLCASSLDRGKAFFGQGTRLTVV.